This T cell receptor beta chain was recovered during a study of shared clonotypes between healthy human individuals. Trimming removed 4 bases from V and 2 bases from J; junction bases left unmatched: 10. The germline V gene encodes CDR1 SEHNR and CDR2 FQNEAQ (reference sequence). This CDR3 spans 17 amino acids. Profiled with immunoSEQ multiplex PCR; TCRdb holds only in-frame clones, not every one. The table lists 650,000 to 700,000 clones, 90% of them singletons, with 30% to 35% in the top ten. Sequenced sample: memory CD8+ T cells from PBMCs. Subset here: CD45RO+ cells pooled with CCR7-negative TemRA cells. The receptor comes from a man between 18 and 35 years old in good health. Some clones in this sample may be carry-over from other donors' samples. The chain couples TRBV7-9 to TRBJ2-7; 11 bases line up with TRBD2. Here the CDR3 DNA reads TGTGCCAGCAGCTCGCAGAAGGGACTAGCGGCAACCTACGAGCAGTACTTC. Translation: CASSSQKGLAATYEQYF.